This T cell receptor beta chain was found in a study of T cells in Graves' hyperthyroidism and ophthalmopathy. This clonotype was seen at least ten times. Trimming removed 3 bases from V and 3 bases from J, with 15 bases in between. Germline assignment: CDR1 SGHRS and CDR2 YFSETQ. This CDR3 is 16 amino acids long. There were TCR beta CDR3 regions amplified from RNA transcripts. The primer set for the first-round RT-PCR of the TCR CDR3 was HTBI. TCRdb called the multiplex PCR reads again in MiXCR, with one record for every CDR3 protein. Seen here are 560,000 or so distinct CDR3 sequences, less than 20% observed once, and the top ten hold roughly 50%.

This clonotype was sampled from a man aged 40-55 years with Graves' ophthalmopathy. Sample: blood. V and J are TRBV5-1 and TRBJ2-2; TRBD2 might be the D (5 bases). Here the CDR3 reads CASSWGASTHTGELFF. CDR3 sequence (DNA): TGCGCCAGCAGCTGGGGAGCGTCCACCCACACCGGGGAGCTGTTTTTT.